Listed below are T cell receptor beta chains from one sample, sequenced in a study of T-cell reconstitution after alpha-beta-depleted transplantation in children. TCRdb re-derived calls from the PCR reads in MiXCR, one entry per CDR3 protein. The table lists over 550,000 distinct CDR3 sequences, about 10% of them singletons. Sequenced here: PBMCs from the stem cell graft donor, sampled from the stem cell graft. Receptors originate from a human donor who donated a stem cell graft to a child with acute myeloid leukemia. Both conserved end residues are part of each CDR3. The D gene is left open where the match is weak. Clone size appears in some rows only: once, few, many, or a class for an expanded clone.

TRBV19	TRBD2	TRBJ2-1	.	TGTGCCAGTAGTAACCCTCGGGAGGCATACAATGAGCAGTTCTTC	CASSNPREAYNEQFF
TRBV4-2	.	TRBJ2-3	many	TGTGCCAGCAGCCAAGGGGCTATGGGGTTTACAGATACGCAGTATTTT	CASSQGAMGFTDTQYF
TRBV12-3/TRBV12-4	TRBD1	TRBJ1-5	few	TGTGCCAGCAGCGGGACAGTTAATAGCAATCAGCCCCAGCATTTT	CASSGTVNSNQPQHF
TRBV6-2/TRBV6-3	TRBD1	TRBJ2-7	.	TGTGCCAGCAGTTCCCACGGACAGGACGGAGCCTACGAGCAGTACTTC	CASSSHGQDGAYEQYF
TRBV7-9	.	TRBJ2-5	.	TGTGCCAGCAGCTCCAGGGGATGGGGGACCCAGTACTTC	CASSSRGWGTQYF
TRBV4-3	.	TRBJ2-7	many	TGCGCCAGCAGCCAAGAGATGGGATACGAGCAGTACTTC	CASSQEMGYEQYF
TRBV15	TRBD2	TRBJ2-1	.	TGTGCCACCAGCAGAGAAACCGGGACTAGCGGGAGACGCAAGCAGTTCTTC	CATSRETGTSGRRKQFF
TRBV15	.	TRBJ2-7	few	TGTGCCACCAGCAGAGATGGCCGCGAGCAGTACTTC	CATSRDGREQYF
TRBV29-1	TRBD1	TRBJ1-4	few	TGCAGCGTTGCAGGGGGTAGTGAGGCTAATGAAAAACTGTTTTTT	CSVAGGSEANEKLFF
TRBV7-3	.	TRBJ2-5	.	TGTGCCAGCAGCTTAGGTCGGACAGTCCAAGAGACCCAGTACTTC	CASSLGRTVQETQYF
TRBV6-5	TRBD2	TRBJ2-2	.	TGTGCCAGCAGTTACACGCGGGGGGGGGAGCTGTTTTTT	CASSYTRGGELFF
TRBV29-1	.	TRBJ1-3	many	TGCAGCGTCCGGCGGGGGACTGGAAACACCATATATTTT	CSVRRGTGNTIYF
TRBV14	TRBD2	TRBJ2-1	.	TGTGCCAGCAGCCAAGGTAGCGGGGTGGCCAATGAGCAGTTCTTC	CASSQGSGVANEQFF
TRBV6-2/TRBV6-3	TRBD1	TRBJ1-2	.	TGTGCCAGCAGTTACGGGACAGGGACTAACTATGGCTACACCTTC	CASSYGTGTNYGYTF